What follows are 21 T cell receptor beta chains derived from one specimen sequenced in a study of blood T cell repertoires in COVID-19. The repertoire was sequenced with immunoSEQ multiplex PCR; TCRdb's copy has only in-frame clones and lacks some. The data show about 75,000 clones, 79% seen once. Sequenced sample: peripheral blood. These TCRs come from a woman older than 75 with active or convalescent COVID-19.

This chain's CDR3 is CATSDSGSGANVLTF. Written as DNA, the CDR3 is TGTGCCACCAGTGACTCAGGGTCTGGGGCCAACGTCCTGACTTTC. J is TRBJ2-6 and V is TRBV24-1; tentatively, D is TRBD1 (5 bases). The CDR3 extends over 15 amino acids. V gave up 4 bases and J gave up 1 base, with 7 bases separating them. The germline CDR1 and CDR2 sequences are KGHDR and SFDVKD.

This chain joins TRBV18 and TRBJ1-1; tentative D call: TRBD1 (6 bases). Trimming cost V 6 bases and J 5 bases, with 13 bases left between them. This CDR3 comprises 13 residues. The germline V gene has CDR1 KGHSH and CDR2 LQKENI. In DNA, the CDR3 is TGTGCCAGCTCCGAAGGGGGTAGGACTGAAGCTTTCTTT. Its translation is CASSEGGRTEAFF.

This chain joins TRBV6-5 and TRBJ2-1, with a tentative D call TRBD1 (5 bases). The V end lost 6 bases, the J end lost 6 bases, and 18 bases lay between the germline ends. The CDR3 has 15 amino acids. In germline, CDR1 is MNHEY, CDR2 SVGAGI. CDR3 nucleotides: TGTGCCAGCAGGGCAGGGCAGGGTTCCATCAATGAGCAGTTCTTC. It codes for CASRAGQGSINEQFF.

The CDR3 loop is CASRSGSSSYEQYF. CDR3 nucleotides: TGTGCCAGCAGGAGCGGGTCTTCGTCTTACGAGCAGTACTTC. The chain links TRBV6-5 to TRBJ2-7; TRBD2 is a possible D gene (6 bases). This CDR3 spans 14 amino acids. Trimming left V 6 bases short and J 4 bases short, with 16 bases between. Germline lookup yields CDR1 MNHEY and CDR2 SVGAGI.

This clone has just a few counts. The CDR3 sequence is CASSSTGNTEAFF. Here the CDR3 DNA reads TGTGCCAGCAGCTCAACAGGGAACACTGAAGCTTTCTTT. V and J are TRBV7-9 and TRBJ1-1; tentatively, D is TRBD1 (5 bases). The CDR3 totals 13 residues. CDR1 is SEHNR and CDR2 is FQNEAQ in the germline V gene (reference sequence). Trimming took off 4 bases at V and 1 base at J, with 7 bases between the two ends.

The V gene is TRBV28, the J gene TRBJ2-3, with D perhaps TRBD2 (5 bases). V was shortened by 6 bases and J by 0 bases, with 13 bases between the two germline ends. The CDR3 extends over 15 amino acids. Germline CDR1 is MDHEN and CDR2 is SYDVKM. DNA of the CDR3: TGTGCCAGCAGCCAAGCGGTTCTTAGCACAGATACGCAGTATTTT. Translating gives CASSQAVLSTDTQYF.

The genes are TRBV7-9 and TRBJ2-1; TRBD1 matches at 9 bases. The CDR3 has 15 residues. Germline V lookup: CDR1 SEHNR, CDR2 FQNEAQ (reference sequence). With V trimmed by 5 bases and J by 2 bases, 4 bases remained unmatched. In nucleotides, the CDR3 is TGTGCCAGCAGCACCCGGACAGGGGCCTACAATGAGCAGTTCTTC. Its protein product is CASSTRTGAYNEQFF.

This chain joins TRBV7-2 and TRBJ1-3, with D unclear. The germline CDR1 and CDR2 sequences are SGHTA and FQGNSA. V lost 3 bases and J 2 bases, leaving 8 bases between the germline ends. There are 14 residues in the CDR3. CDR3 loop: CASSFSPAGNTIYF. DNA for the CDR3: TGTGCCAGCAGCTTCTCGCCAGCTGGAAACACCATATATTTT. The complete variable domain, with remaining parts taken from reference TRBV7-2 and TRBJ1-3, reads GAGVSQSPSNKVTEKGKDVELRCDPISGHTALYWYRQSLGQGLEFLIYFQGNSAPDKSGLPSDRFSAERTGGSVSTLTIQRTQQEDSAVYLCASSFSPAGNTIYFGEGSWLTVV.

The chain is built from TRBV2 and TRBJ1-1, with TRBD1 as a possible D gene (5 bases). CDR3 length: 14 amino acids. Deletions cut 5 bases from V and 7 bases from J, with 17 bases between. CDR1 is SNHLY and CDR2 is FYNNEI in the germline V gene. The chain's CDR3 is CASSRGQRAREAFF. The CDR3 DNA reads TGTGCCAGCAGTAGGGGCCAAAGGGCACGTGAAGCTTTCTTT.

This clone was counted a few times. In DNA form, the CDR3 reads TGTGCCACCAGTCGAGGGATGGGCAATCAGCCCCAGCATTTT. This gives the protein CATSRGMGNQPQHF. The gene calls are TRBV24-1 and TRBJ1-5; no clear D gene. This CDR3 has 14 residues. Between the trimmed V and J ends, which lost 6 bases and 2 bases, there was a span of 10 bases. CDR1 and CDR2 from the germline V gene are KGHDR and SFDVKD.

The genes are TRBV19 and TRBJ1-1; 9 nucleotides agree with TRBD1. With 3 bases clipped from V and 1 base from J, the junction kept 3 bases outside the gene matches. The CDR3 contains 15 residues. Germline assignment: CDR1 LNHDA and CDR2 SQIVND (reference sequence). The DNA for the CDR3 is TGTGCCAGTAGTATCCGGGGACAGGGGAACACTGAAGCTTTCTTT. It is translated as CASSIRGQGNTEAFF. Based on the CDR3 plus reference TRBV19 and TRBJ1-1, the full variable domain is DGGITQSPKYLFRKEGQNVTLSCEQNLNHDAMYWYRQDPGQGLRLIYYSQIVNDFQKGDIAEGYSVSREKKESFPLTVTSAQKNPTAFYLCASSIRGQGNTEAFFGQGTRLTVV.

The genes are TRBV7-8 and TRBJ2-1; D remains ambiguous. Per the germline V gene, CDR1 is SGHVS and CDR2 is FQNEAQ. The CDR3 extends over 14 amino acids. V was clipped by 5 bases and J by 12 bases, with 20 bases between them. Here the CDR3 reads CASSQQTHQKLQFF. In DNA, the CDR3 is TGTGCCAGCAGCCAACAGACCCACCAGAAGCTGCAGTTCTTC.

The CDR3 nucleotides read TGCGCCAGCAGCCAAACTCTAGCGGGAGTGGTGAGAGAGCAGTACTTC. Translated: CASSQTLAGVVREQYF. V is TRBV4-1 and J is TRBJ2-7; 10 bases line up with TRBD2. Germline CDR1 is MGHRA and CDR2 is YSYEKL. CDR3 length equals 16 residues. V shed 2 bases and J 7 bases; nucleotides not matched to a gene: 11.

This rearrangement joins TRBV28 to TRBJ1-5; TRBD1 might be the D (5 bases). Germline CDR1 and CDR2: MDHEN and SYDVKM. Trimming left V 7 bases short and J 9 bases short, with 13 bases between. This CDR3 region has 12 residues. CDR3 amino acids: CASTMGGRPQHF. CDR3 DNA sequence: TGTGCCAGCACCATGGGGGGTAGGCCCCAGCATTTT.

This clone was observed a handful of times. The V and J genes are TRBV7-2 and TRBJ2-6; D might be TRBD2 (6 bases). CDR1 and CDR2 (germline): SGHTA, FQGNSA. The CDR3 length is 14 residues. Trimming removed 3 bases at V and 19 bases at J, with 22 bases between. CDR3 protein: CASSFSRERTQVTF. The CDR3 nucleotides are TGTGCCAGCAGCTTTTCCCGGGAGCGAACTCAGGTTACTTTC.

The chain links TRBV10-3 to TRBJ2-5, with D perhaps TRBD1 (7 bases). V lost 6 bases and J lost 1, with 12 bases in between. Per the germline V gene, CDR1 is ENHRY and CDR2 is SYGVKD. The CDR3 has 14 amino acids. The CDR3 sequence is CAIREGAAQETQYF. The CDR3 coding sequence is TGTGCCATCAGGGAGGGGGCTGCCCAAGAGACCCAGTACTTC.

The V call is TRBV20-1, the J call TRBJ1-3; D uncertain. With 3 bases removed from V and 10 bases from J, the gap between germline ends came to 19 bases. The CDR3 extends over 14 amino acids. The germline V gene has CDR1 DFQATT and CDR2 SNEGSKA (reference sequence). The CDR3 DNA is TGCAGTGCTAGTAGCCCCCATGGGCCAAAAACCATATATTTT. Protein: CSASSPHGPKTIYF.

The chain couples TRBV7-9 to TRBJ1-2; 10 bases fit TRBD1. Unmatched junction bases numbered 1, after V lost 1 base and J lost 5 bases. The CDR3 is 14 residues long. Per germline, CDR1 SEHNR and CDR2 FQNEAQ (reference sequence). The CDR3 DNA reads as TGTGCCAGCAGCTTAGAGGGACAGGGGTATGGCTACACCTTC. Its protein is CASSLEGQGYGYTF.

The chain is built from TRBV28 and TRBJ1-5; no clear D. The CDR3 consists of 13 residues. Trimming pared 3 bases from V and 5 bases from J, leaving 8 bases between. Germline CDR1 reads MDHEN; CDR2 reads SYDVKM. CDR3 DNA: TGTGCCAGCAGTTTGTCGGGGTATCAGCCCCAGCATTTT. It codes for CASSLSGYQPQHF.

The V gene is TRBV4-3, the J gene TRBJ2-1; perhaps TRBD1 as D (5 bases). The CDR3 contains 16 residues. V was shortened by 0 bases and J by 2 bases, with 11 bases between the two germline ends. Per germline, CDR1 LGHNA and CDR2 YSLEER. Here the CDR3 DNA reads TGCGCCAGCAGCCAAGATCGTAGGGGCCCCTACAATGAGCAGTTCTTC. This gives the protein CASSQDRRGPYNEQFF.

The chain employs TRBV6-6 and TRBJ1-1, with 8 bases matching TRBD1. Trimming cost V 6 bases and J 5 bases; bases outside gene matches: 8. The CDR3 has 14 amino acids. Germline V lookup: CDR1 MNHNY, CDR2 SVGAGI (reference sequence). CDR3 sequence (DNA): TGTGCCAGCAGACCCCCGAACAGGGGGACTGAAGCTTTCTTT. Amino acid sequence: CASRPPNRGTEAFF.